This T cell receptor (beta chain) derives from a study of T-cell reconstitution after alpha-beta-depleted transplantation in children. Study observations and caveats: A year had passed since transplant, and T-cell counts and diversity by then came mostly from newly produced T cells. Expanded graft clones, several hundred of them, were reportedly the source of alpha-beta T cells about two months after transplant.

In its sample, this clonotype was seen many times. Its cognate antigen is unknown. V was pared by 6 bases and J by 2 bases, with 17 bases between. The CDR3 covers 15 residues. Germline values: CDR1 MDHEN, CDR2 SYDVKM. Researchers prepared the TCRbeta library using unique molecular identifiers, the study reports. Using its own MiXCR run on the PCR reads, TCRdb lists one record per CDR3 protein. The top ten clones hold 35% of a sample with 200,000 to 250,000 distinct CDR3 sequences, 7.5% to 9.5% of them seen once. The chain carries TRBV28 and TRBJ2-7; perhaps TRBD1 as D (5 bases). The receptor's source is a male patient between 2 and 9 years old who had a stem cell transplant for acute myeloid leukemia, so the T cells may come from the graft donor. This material consisted of PBMCs, mostly from graft donor cells, taken 360 days after TCRalphabeta/CD19-depleted stem cell transplant. CDR3 amino acids: CASRRHRGRTYEQYF. In DNA form, the CDR3 reads TGTGCCAGCAGACGTCATAGGGGAAGAACCTACGAGCAGTACTTC.